A selection of T cell receptor beta chains follows, all from one sample in a study of Graves' ophthalmopathy and Graves' hyperthyroidism. One entry per CDR3 protein, called by TCRdb with MiXCR from the multiplex PCR reads. Found here are 600,000 to 950,000 distinct CDR3 sequences, 40% of them singletons; the top ten hold roughly 45%. Material for sequencing was peripheral blood. These receptors all come from an adult man with Graves' ophthalmopathy. CDR3s include the opening cysteine and the closing phenylalanine or tryptophan. Fields, in order: clone size, V gene, D gene, J gene, CDR3 DNA, CDR3 protein. A D gene is named only where the DNA matches it firmly. Clone size, where shown, is once, few, many, or a class for clones that have expanded.

>once|TRBV15|TRBD1|TRBJ1-4
TGTGCCACCAGCAGAGGACAGGGTGCTAATGAAAAACTGTTTTTT
CATSRGQGANEKLFF
>many|TRBV2|TRBD1|TRBJ2-7
TGTGCCAGCAGCGACAGGGAGTCCTACGAGCAGTACTTC
CASSDRESYEQYF
>many|TRBV14|-|TRBJ1-6
TGTGCCAGCAGCCAAGTGTCGCAGGGTATCGCCTATAATTCACCCCTCCACTTT
CASSQVSQGIAYNSPLHF
>few|TRBV6-6|-|TRBJ2-7
TGTGCCAGCAGTTATCGGGGGCTCGAGCAGTACTTC
CASSYRGLEQYF
>-|TRBV29-1|-|TRBJ2-5
TGCAGCTCACCTGGGCAGGCGGAGACCCAGTACTTC
CSSPGQAETQYF
>-|TRBV19|TRBD2|TRBJ2-5
TGTGCCAGTAGTATGCGCGGGGGTCAAGAGACCCAGTACTTC
CASSMRGGQETQYF
>many|TRBV19|-|TRBJ1-5
TGTGCCAGTAGTATAGACCCGACAGGCCCCAATCAGCCCCAGCATTTT
CASSIDPTGPNQPQHF
>-|TRBV29-1|-|TRBJ1-6
TGCAGCGCCAATAGGGGACCGAATTCACCCCTCCACTTT
CSANRGPNSPLHF
>-|TRBV24-1|-|TRBJ1-5
TGTGCCACCAGTAACCATCGAGGACGCGGCAATCAGCCCCAGCATTTT
CATSNHRGRGNQPQHF
>-|TRBV7-9|-|TRBJ1-4
TGTGCCAGCAGCTTTGCGGGGGGAGGTGAAAAACTGTTTTTT
CASSFAGGGEKLFF
>-|TRBV19|-|TRBJ1-5
TGTGCCAGTAGTATTACCAGGGCAGTTAGTCAGCCCCAGCATTTT
CASSITRAVSQPQHF
>-|TRBV10-3|-|TRBJ1-3
TGTGCCAGCAGTGAAGATCGGGTTGGGGGAAACACCATATATTTT
CASSEDRVGGNTIYF
>few|TRBV5-6|-|TRBJ2-5
TGTGCCAGCAGCTTCGGGTCTACCGGGACGGGGGAGACCCAGTACTTC
CASSFGSTGTGETQYF
>-|TRBV10-3|-|TRBJ1-2
TGTGCCAGCAGACGAACACCTAACTATGGCTACACCTTC
CASRRTPNYGYTF
>-|TRBV10-2|TRBD1|TRBJ1-6
TGTGCCAGCAGTTACTCGTTGGGACAGGGGGCGAGTGATTCACCCCTCCACTTT
CASSYSLGQGASDSPLHF
>many|TRBV7-9|-|TRBJ1-5
TGTGCCAGCAGCTTAGTCGCCAATCAGCCCCAGCATTTT
CASSLVANQPQHF
>few|TRBV9|TRBD2|TRBJ2-5
TGTGCCAGCAGCCCCCCGGGACTAGCGAAACAAGAGACCCAGTACTTC
CASSPPGLAKQETQYF
>many|TRBV29-1|-|TRBJ2-5
TGCAGCGTTGACGCAGGCGGGGAGACCCAGTACTTC
CSVDAGGETQYF
>many|TRBV2|-|TRBJ1-2
TGTGCCAGCAGAGCTGGCGCCGGATCCTATGGCTACACCTTC
CASRAGAGSYGYTF
>-|TRBV6-5|-|TRBJ2-2
TGTGCCAGCAGTGTAACACAGGTGAACACCGGGGAGCTGTTTTTT
CASSVTQVNTGELFF
>many|TRBV20-1|-|TRBJ1-5
TGCAGTGCTTTAGGGGTTAGCAATCAGCCCCAGCATTTT
CSALGVSNQPQHF
>many|TRBV10-3|-|TRBJ2-2
TGTGCCATCATGGGTGGCGGAAACACCGGGGAGCTGTTTTTT
CAIMGGGNTGELFF
>many|TRBV24-1|TRBD1|TRBJ2-2
TGTGCCACCAGTGATTTCGGGACAGGGGCCGGGGAGCTGTTTTTT
CATSDFGTGAGELFF
>-|TRBV7-9|-|TRBJ1-2
TGTGCCAGCAGTTTGGGGAATGGCTACACCTTC
CASSLGNGYTF
>many|TRBV12-3/TRBV12-4|-|TRBJ1-2
TGTGCCAGCAGTCCCGGACACCCGACTAACTATGGCTACACCTTC
CASSPGHPTNYGYTF
>-|TRBV20-1|TRBD1|TRBJ1-1
TGCAGTGCTAGAGATGTTGTGGGACAGGGACTGAACACTGAAGCTTTCTTT
CSARDVVGQGLNTEAFF
>-|TRBV7-2|-|TRBJ1-2
TGTGCCAGCACTCCGTCCACGGCAGGGCGCGGTGGCTACACCTTC
CASTPSTAGRGGYTF
>-|TRBV29-1|TRBD1|TRBJ2-7
TGCAGCGTCGTACAGGGGGCGCGCAATGAGCAGTACTTC
CSVVQGARNEQYF
>many|TRBV7-8|-|TRBJ2-7
TGTGCCAGCAGCTTAACAGGAGACCCAATTTACGAGCAGTACTTC
CASSLTGDPIYEQYF
>many|TRBV20-1|TRBD1|TRBJ1-1
TGCAGTGGTAACAGGGGTGGACCTGAAGCTTTCTTT
CSGNRGGPEAFF
>many|TRBV7-2|-|TRBJ1-3
TGTGCCAGCAGCCGACAGGCCACATCGAAAACCATATATTTT
CASSRQATSKTIYF
>many|TRBV15|-|TRBJ1-1
TGTGCCACCAGCAGGGATTTCTTTACGGAGATTGAAGCTTTCTTT
CATSRDFFTEIEAFF
>many|TRBV29-1|-|TRBJ2-5
TGCAGCGGCCAACAGGCGCAGGGGATCGAAGAGACCCAGTACTTC
CSGQQAQGIEETQYF
>-|TRBV29-1|-|TRBJ2-7
TGCAGCGTTTGGGTAAGCTACGAGCAGTACTTC
CSVWVSYEQYF
>few|TRBV19|TRBD2|TRBJ2-5
TGTGCCAGTAGTATAGGTACTAGCGGGAGGCAAGAGACCCAGTACTTC
CASSIGTSGRQETQYF
>-|TRBV4-3|-|TRBJ1-5
TGCGCCAGCAGCCAAGATGCAGGGAATCAGCCCCAGCATTTT
CASSQDAGNQPQHF
>-|TRBV2|TRBD1|TRBJ1-6
TGTGCCAGCAGTACGGACAGGGGGTCTTCACCCCTCCACTTT
CASSTDRGSSPLHF
>-|TRBV10-3|-|TRBJ1-1
TGTGCCAGCAGTTACGGTTCAGTAAACACTGAAGCTTTCTTT
CASSYGSVNTEAFF
>-|TRBV10-3|TRBD1|TRBJ1-3
TGTGCCATCACCCTACAGGGGATGGCTGGAAACACCATATATTTT
CAITLQGMAGNTIYF
>-|TRBV20-1|-|TRBJ1-1
TGCAGTGCTTTACTAGGACGGTTGAACACTGAAGCTTTCTTT
CSALLGRLNTEAFF
>few|TRBV6-5|-|TRBJ2-5
TGTGCCAGCAGTTACTCAGCCCAAGAGACCCAGTACTTC
CASSYSAQETQYF
>-|TRBV12-3/TRBV12-4|-|TRBJ2-5
TGTGCCAGCAGTTTAAGTGGGGGGCTCCAAGAGACCCAGTACTTC
CASSLSGGLQETQYF
>many|TRBV7-2|TRBD1|TRBJ1-1
TGTGCCAGCAGCGACAGGGGAGGGAGCACTGAAGCTTTCTTT
CASSDRGGSTEAFF
>-|TRBV12-3/TRBV12-4|-|TRBJ1-2
TGTGCCAGCAGTGAACTGTCAGGCGCTCACTATGGCTACACCTTC
CASSELSGAHYGYTF
>-|TRBV4-1|-|TRBJ2-7
TGCGCCAGCAGTAAAGCGGACTCCTACGAGCAGTACTTC
CASSKADSYEQYF
>-|TRBV7-9|TRBD1|TRBJ1-6
TGTGCCAGCAGCTCGACAGGGGGATATAATTCACCCCTCCACTTT
CASSSTGGYNSPLHF
>-|TRBV11-2|-|TRBJ1-2
TGTGCCAGCAGCTTAGATCCGCTCGGGGCTGTCTATGGCTACACCTTC
CASSLDPLGAVYGYTF
>-|TRBV2|TRBD2|TRBJ2-2
TGTGCCAGCAGTGATAGCGGGCAAAACACCGGGGAGCTGTTTTTT
CASSDSGQNTGELFF
>-|TRBV11-1|TRBD1|TRBJ1-3
TGCGCCAGCAGCGGAAGGACAGGTTCAGACGCTCATGGAAACACCATATATTTT
CASSGRTGSDAHGNTIYF
>few|TRBV19|TRBD1|TRBJ2-2
TGTGCCAGTAGAACCGGACAGGGGAACGGGGAGCTGTTTTTT
CASRTGQGNGELFF
>few|TRBV25-1|TRBD1|TRBJ2-2
TGTGCCACCTCCAGCTCGACAGGGGGGACCGGGGAGCTGTTTTTT
CATSSSTGGTGELFF
>-|TRBV19|TRBD1|TRBJ1-5
TGTGCCAGTGAAGAGGCAGGGGGTCCAAATCAGCCCCAGCATTTT
CASEEAGGPNQPQHF
>-|TRBV19|TRBD2|TRBJ2-2
TGTGCCAGTAGTATAAGCGGGAGAGGGGGCGGGGAGCTGTTTTTT
CASSISGRGGGELFF
>-|TRBV7-4|-|TRBJ2-2
TGTGCCAGCAGCTTCGCTTTTAGGAAGAACACCGGGGAGCTGTTTTTT
CASSFAFRKNTGELFF
>-|TRBV20-1|TRBD1|TRBJ1-3
TGCAGTGCTAGGGACAGGCGGAGAAACACCATATATTTT
CSARDRRRNTIYF
>-|TRBV7-9|TRBD1|TRBJ2-7
TGTGCCAGCAGCCCCGACAGGGGGCGTGGATTCGGACAGTACTTC
CASSPDRGRGFGQYF
>few|TRBV28|-|TRBJ1-5
TGTGCCACGCTGAGAGGGGTCCAGCATTTT
CATLRGVQHF
>few|TRBV20-1|TRBD1|TRBJ1-5
TGCAGTGTTGCGACAGGGGGCTTAGGAAATCAGCCCCAGCATTTT
CSVATGGLGNQPQHF
>many|TRBV5-8|TRBD1|TRBJ1-2
TGTGCCAGCAGCCCGCAGGGGGATGGCTACACCTTC
CASSPQGDGYTF
>-|TRBV10-3|TRBD2|TRBJ2-7
TGTGCCAGCAGCGGGAGAGAGGACGAGCAGTACTTC
CASSGREDEQYF